This is a list of T cell receptor beta chains from one sample in a study of memory CD8 T cells in hepatitis C reinfection. TCRdb keeps only in-frame clones here, not all; method: immunoSEQ multiplex PCR. Among 45,000 to 50,000 clones listed, 89% were seen once. The material sequenced was naive CD8+ T cells sorted from blood. Source of these receptors: a man aged 18 to 30 with hepatitis C virus infection. Each CDR3 is given with its conserved first and last residue. The order of the fields is CDR3 length, J gene, V gene, CDR3 protein.

CDR3 length: 12
J gene: TRBJ2-1
V gene: TRBV15
CDR3 protein: CATSSLNNEQFF

CDR3 length: 14
J gene: TRBJ2-7
V gene: TRBV6-1
CDR3 protein: CASSVSGQGFEQYF

CDR3 length: 13
J gene: TRBJ2-3
V gene: TRBV13
CDR3 protein: CASSPPSTDTQYF

CDR3 length: 14
J gene: TRBJ1-6
V gene: TRBV7-9
CDR3 protein: CASSDGTVNSPLHF

CDR3 length: 14
J gene: TRBJ2-5
V gene: TRBV6-5
CDR3 protein: CASSRRLARETQYF

CDR3 length: 14
J gene: TRBJ2-5
V gene: TRBV7-9
CDR3 protein: CASTATAYQETQYF

CDR3 length: 18
J gene: TRBJ2-1
V gene: TRBV4-3
CDR3 protein: CASSQEGGRQGRDNEQFF

CDR3 length: 12
J gene: TRBJ2-5
V gene: TRBV25-1
CDR3 protein: CASTSEEETQYF

CDR3 length: 15
J gene: TRBJ1-5
V gene: TRBV19
CDR3 protein: CASSLGKGSNQPQHF

CDR3 length: 15
J gene: TRBJ1-1
V gene: TRBV6-4
CDR3 protein: CASRPGRQGNTEAFF

CDR3 length: 17
J gene: TRBJ2-1
V gene: TRBV5-1
CDR3 protein: CASSLGQGEYSYNEQFF

CDR3 length: 14
J gene: TRBJ2-7
V gene: TRBV7-8
CDR3 protein: CASSGRDYPYEQYF

CDR3 length: 17
J gene: TRBJ2-5
V gene: TRBV5-1
CDR3 protein: CASSSGTSGGVVETQYF

CDR3 length: 12
J gene: TRBJ2-1
V gene: TRBV6-6
CDR3 protein: CASSNGVNEQFF

CDR3 length: 15
J gene: TRBJ2-5
V gene: TRBV6-5
CDR3 protein: CASSTRTGGRETQYF

CDR3 length: 14
J gene: TRBJ2-1
V gene: TRBV28
CDR3 protein: CASSRDRGGNEQFF

CDR3 length: 14
J gene: TRBJ2-3
V gene: TRBV27
CDR3 protein: CASSTTGGTDTQYF

CDR3 length: 14
J gene: TRBJ1-1
V gene: TRBV27
CDR3 protein: CASRLTLPGTEAFF

CDR3 length: 17
J gene: TRBJ2-6
V gene: TRBV5-1
CDR3 protein: CASSSGTLTGGANVLTF

CDR3 length: 14
J gene: TRBJ2-1
V gene: TRBV5-1
CDR3 protein: CASSPGQGPNEQFF

CDR3 length: 15
J gene: TRBJ2-5
V gene: TRBV9
CDR3 protein: CASSALTSGRETQYF

CDR3 length: 11
J gene: TRBJ2-1
V gene: TRBV20-1
CDR3 protein: CSASEGVEQFF

CDR3 length: 12
J gene: TRBJ1-1
V gene: TRBV18
CDR3 protein: CASSPGGIEAFF

CDR3 length: 20
J gene: TRBJ2-2
V gene: TRBV2
CDR3 protein: CASSEVASGGPSSRTGELFF

CDR3 length: 15
J gene: TRBJ2-7
V gene: TRBV27
CDR3 protein: CASSLGGTGDYEQYF

CDR3 length: 16
J gene: TRBJ1-5
V gene: TRBV6-5
CDR3 protein: CASSSETGGNNQPQHF

CDR3 length: 16
J gene: TRBJ1-4
V gene: TRBV6-1
CDR3 protein: CASSVGTGGTNEKLFF

CDR3 length: 15
J gene: TRBJ2-1
V gene: TRBV9
CDR3 protein: CASSASGRADNEQFF

CDR3 length: 15
J gene: TRBJ2-2
V gene: TRBV7-9
CDR3 protein: CASSLRRGESGELFF

CDR3 length: 12
J gene: TRBJ2-2
V gene: TRBV6-1
CDR3 protein: CASKPGTGELFF

CDR3 length: 15
J gene: TRBJ2-2
V gene: TRBV4-3
CDR3 protein: CASSQEGLATGELFF

CDR3 length: 16
J gene: TRBJ2-3
V gene: TRBV18
CDR3 protein: CASSPEAGWGTDTQYF

CDR3 length: 12
J gene: TRBJ2-3
V gene: TRBV30
CDR3 protein: CAWSGAGDTQYF

CDR3 length: 19
J gene: TRBJ1-5
V gene: TRBV19
CDR3 protein: CASSIDRGRGAYSNQPQHF

CDR3 length: 13
J gene: TRBJ1-1
V gene: TRBV10-3
CDR3 protein: CAISDRGQTEAFF

CDR3 length: 14
J gene: TRBJ2-2
V gene: TRBV27
CDR3 protein: CASSTSANTGELFF

CDR3 length: 15
J gene: -
V gene: TRBV6-6
CDR3 protein: CASSFRTSGYNEQYF

CDR3 length: 14
J gene: TRBJ1-1
V gene: TRBV5-1
CDR3 protein: CASSLTVRDTEAFF

CDR3 length: 13
J gene: TRBJ2-5
V gene: TRBV2
CDR3 protein: CAKKTGGEETQYF

CDR3 length: 14
J gene: TRBJ1-1
V gene: TRBV6-5
CDR3 protein: CASSSQGGSTEAFF

CDR3 length: 17
J gene: TRBJ2-3
V gene: TRBV5-1
CDR3 protein: CASSPYFGQGRPDTQYF

CDR3 length: 13
J gene: -
V gene: TRBV7-9
CDR3 protein: CASSAGQFYEQYF

CDR3 length: 15
J gene: TRBJ2-7
V gene: TRBV2
CDR3 protein: CASSGEGTGTYEQYF

CDR3 length: 15
J gene: TRBJ2-3
V gene: TRBV28
CDR3 protein: CASYPQGALADTQYF

CDR3 length: 14
J gene: TRBJ2-3
V gene: TRBV5-1
CDR3 protein: CASRSLGAGDTQYF

CDR3 length: 17
J gene: TRBJ2-1
V gene: TRBV7-8
CDR3 protein: CASSFEPRELLNNEQFF

CDR3 length: 15
J gene: TRBJ2-1
V gene: TRBV7-2
CDR3 protein: CASSPSSLSYNEQFF

CDR3 length: 14
J gene: TRBJ2-7
V gene: TRBV11-2
CDR3 protein: CASSLGGGTYEQYF

CDR3 length: 18
J gene: TRBJ1-4
V gene: TRBV28
CDR3 protein: CASILGIGRRRFNEKLFF

CDR3 length: 15
J gene: TRBJ2-2
V gene: TRBV2
CDR3 protein: CASSRGGSNTGELFF

CDR3 length: 15
J gene: TRBJ2-1
V gene: TRBV6-5
CDR3 protein: CASSYGGLATHEQFF

CDR3 length: 13
J gene: TRBJ2-1
V gene: TRBV6-5
CDR3 protein: CASRLAGVDEQFF

CDR3 length: 15
J gene: TRBJ2-1
V gene: TRBV19
CDR3 protein: CASSIVSGGRNEQFF

CDR3 length: 16
J gene: TRBJ2-1
V gene: TRBV19
CDR3 protein: CASSIDTGELGNEQFF

CDR3 length: 15
J gene: TRBJ1-5
V gene: TRBV2
CDR3 protein: CASSRNRGLGQPQHF

CDR3 length: 15
J gene: TRBJ2-4
V gene: TRBV7-9
CDR3 protein: CASSLGQGRKNIQYF

CDR3 length: 13
J gene: TRBJ1-1
V gene: TRBV19
CDR3 protein: CASTPAGGGIAFF

CDR3 length: 13
J gene: TRBJ2-7
V gene: TRBV27
CDR3 protein: CASTPGGMDEQYF